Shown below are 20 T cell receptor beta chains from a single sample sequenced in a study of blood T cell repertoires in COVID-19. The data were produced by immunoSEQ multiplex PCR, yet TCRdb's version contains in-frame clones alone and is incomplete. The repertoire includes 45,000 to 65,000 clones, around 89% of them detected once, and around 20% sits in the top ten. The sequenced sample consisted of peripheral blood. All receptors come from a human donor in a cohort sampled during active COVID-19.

CDR3 DNA sequence: TGTGCCAGCAGTGAGCCAAAGAGCAGGGGCATCTCTGGAAACACCATATATTTT. Translating it yields CASSEPKSRGISGNTIYF. The J gene is TRBJ1-3, the V gene TRBV6-1, with D perhaps matching TRBD1 (6 bases). Germline CDR1 reads MNHNS; CDR2 reads SASEGT. Trimming pared 3 bases from V and 0 bases from J, leaving 18 bases between. The CDR3 runs 18 residues.

The CDR3: CASSLLLAGSRDEQYF. The CDR3 DNA reads TGTGCCAGCAGCCTTCTACTTGCGGGATCGCGTGACGAGCAGTACTTC. The chain recombines TRBV5-6 with TRBJ2-7; D is perhaps TRBD2 (6 bases). CDR1 and CDR2 (germline): SGHDT, YYEEEE. The CDR3 sequence is 16 residues long. V was trimmed by 4 bases and J by 5 bases, leaving 22 bases between them.

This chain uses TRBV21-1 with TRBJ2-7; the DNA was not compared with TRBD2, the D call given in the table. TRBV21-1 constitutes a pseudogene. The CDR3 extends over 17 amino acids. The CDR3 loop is CASPIIGEASANYEQYF. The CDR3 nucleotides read TGTGCCAGCCCCATCATCGGCGAGGCTAGCGCAAACTACGAGCAGTACTTC.

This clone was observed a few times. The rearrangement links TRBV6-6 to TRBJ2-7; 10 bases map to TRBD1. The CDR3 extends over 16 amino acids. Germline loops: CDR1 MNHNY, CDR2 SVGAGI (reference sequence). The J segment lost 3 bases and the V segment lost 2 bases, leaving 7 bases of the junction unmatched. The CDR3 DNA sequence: TGTGCCAGCAGTTACCTAAGGACAGGGGGAGACTACGAGCAGTACTTC. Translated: CASSYLRTGGDYEQYF.

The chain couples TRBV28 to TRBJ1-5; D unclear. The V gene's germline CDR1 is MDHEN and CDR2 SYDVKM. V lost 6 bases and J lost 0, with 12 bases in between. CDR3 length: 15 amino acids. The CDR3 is CASREQSYSNQPQHF. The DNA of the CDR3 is TGTGCCAGCAGGGAACAGAGCTATAGCAATCAGCCCCAGCATTTT.

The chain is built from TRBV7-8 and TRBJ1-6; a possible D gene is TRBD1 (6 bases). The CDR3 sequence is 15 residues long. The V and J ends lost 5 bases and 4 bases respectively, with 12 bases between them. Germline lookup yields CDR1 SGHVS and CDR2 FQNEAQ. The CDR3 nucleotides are TGTGCCAGCAGCGTCGGACAGCTTTATAATTCACCCCTCCACTTT. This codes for CASSVGQLYNSPLHF.

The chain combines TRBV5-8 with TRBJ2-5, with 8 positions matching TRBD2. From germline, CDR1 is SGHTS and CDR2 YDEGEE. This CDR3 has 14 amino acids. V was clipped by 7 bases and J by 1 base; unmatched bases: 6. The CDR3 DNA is TGTGCCAGCGTCAGGCGGGGGGCCCAAGAGACCCAGTACTTC. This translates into CASVRRGAQETQYF.

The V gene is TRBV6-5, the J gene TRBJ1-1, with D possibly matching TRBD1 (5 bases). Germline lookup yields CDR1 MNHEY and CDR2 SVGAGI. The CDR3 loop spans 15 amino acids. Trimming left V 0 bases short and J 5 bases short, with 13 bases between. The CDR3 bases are TGTGCCAGCAGTTACTCGGTCCAGGGTGGGACTGAAGCTTTCTTT. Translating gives CASSYSVQGGTEAFF.

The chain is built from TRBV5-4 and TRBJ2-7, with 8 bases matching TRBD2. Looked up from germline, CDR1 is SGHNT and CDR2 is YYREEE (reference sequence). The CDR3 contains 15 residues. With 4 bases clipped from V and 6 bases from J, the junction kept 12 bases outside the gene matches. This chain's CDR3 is CASSEQAGAGVEQYF. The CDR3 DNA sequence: TGTGCCAGCAGCGAACAAGCGGGGGCAGGGGTCGAGCAGTACTTC.

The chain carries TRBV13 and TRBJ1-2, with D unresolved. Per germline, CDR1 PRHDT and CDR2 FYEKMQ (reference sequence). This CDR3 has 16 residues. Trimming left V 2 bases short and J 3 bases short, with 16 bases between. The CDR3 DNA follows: TGTGCCAGCAGCTTAATGGCGACAAGTCGTTACTATGGCTACACCTTC. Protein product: CASSLMATSRYYGYTF.

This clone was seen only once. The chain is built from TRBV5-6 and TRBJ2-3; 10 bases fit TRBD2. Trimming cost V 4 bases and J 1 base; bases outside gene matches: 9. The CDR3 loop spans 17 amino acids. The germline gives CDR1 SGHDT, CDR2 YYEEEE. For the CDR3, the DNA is TGTGCCAGCAGCCAACGAACTAGCGGGGCCGGCACAGATACGCAGTATTTT. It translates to CASSQRTSGAGTDTQYF. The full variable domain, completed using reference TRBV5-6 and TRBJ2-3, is DAGVTQSPTHLIKTRGQQVTLRCSPKSGHDTVSWYQQALGQGPQFIFQYYEEEERQRGNFPDRFSGHQFPNYSSELNVNALLLGDSALYLCASSQRTSGAGTDTQYFGPGTRLTVL.

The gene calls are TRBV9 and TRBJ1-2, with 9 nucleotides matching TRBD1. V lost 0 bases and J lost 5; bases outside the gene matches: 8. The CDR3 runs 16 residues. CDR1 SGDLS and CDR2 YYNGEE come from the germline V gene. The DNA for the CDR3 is TGTGCCAGCAGCGTAGAACAGGGGGCTAGGGTTTATGGCTACACCTTC. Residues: CASSVEQGARVYGYTF.

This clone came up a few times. The CDR3 DNA follows: TGTGCCAGCAGCAATTTAAAAGCCTTCTATAGCAATCAGCCCCAGCATTTT. It encodes CASSNLKAFYSNQPQHF. The chain recombines TRBV21-1 with TRBJ1-5. TRBV21-1 is reported as a pseudogene. This CDR3 contains 17 residues.

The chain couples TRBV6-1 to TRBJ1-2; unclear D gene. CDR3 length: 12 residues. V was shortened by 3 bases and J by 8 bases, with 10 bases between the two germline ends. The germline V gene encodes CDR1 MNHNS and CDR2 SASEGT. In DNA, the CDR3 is TGTGCCAGCAGTGACCGGGGAGGGGGCTACACCTTC. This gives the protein CASSDRGGGYTF.

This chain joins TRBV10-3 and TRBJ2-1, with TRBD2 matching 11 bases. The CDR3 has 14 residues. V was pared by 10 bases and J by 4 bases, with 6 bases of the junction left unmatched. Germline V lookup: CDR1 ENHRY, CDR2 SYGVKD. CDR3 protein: CATNSGGDYNEQFF. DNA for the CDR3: TGTGCCACCAATAGCGGGGGGGATTACAATGAGCAGTTCTTC.

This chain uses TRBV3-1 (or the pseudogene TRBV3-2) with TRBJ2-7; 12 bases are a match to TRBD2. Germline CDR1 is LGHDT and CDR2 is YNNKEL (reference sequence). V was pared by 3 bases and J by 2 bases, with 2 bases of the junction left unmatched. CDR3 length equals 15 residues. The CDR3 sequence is CASSQRTSGAYEQYF. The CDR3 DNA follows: TGTGCCAGCAGCCAGAGGACTAGCGGGGCCTACGAGCAGTACTTC.

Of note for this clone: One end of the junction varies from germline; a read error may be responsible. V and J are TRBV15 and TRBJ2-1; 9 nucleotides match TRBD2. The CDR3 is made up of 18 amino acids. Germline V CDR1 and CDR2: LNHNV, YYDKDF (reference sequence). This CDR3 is CATSPWGLASTSHNEQFF. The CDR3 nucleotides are TGTGCCACCAGCCCGTGGGGACTAGCCTCAACCTCCCACAATGAGCAGTTCTTC.

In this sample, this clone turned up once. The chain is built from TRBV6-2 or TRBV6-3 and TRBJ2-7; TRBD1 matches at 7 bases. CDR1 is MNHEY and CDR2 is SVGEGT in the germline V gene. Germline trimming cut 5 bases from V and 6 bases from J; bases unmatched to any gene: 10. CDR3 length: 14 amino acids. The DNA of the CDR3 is TGTGCCAGCAGTACTCTGACAGGGAGTGGCGAGCAGTACTTC. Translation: CASSTLTGSGEQYF.

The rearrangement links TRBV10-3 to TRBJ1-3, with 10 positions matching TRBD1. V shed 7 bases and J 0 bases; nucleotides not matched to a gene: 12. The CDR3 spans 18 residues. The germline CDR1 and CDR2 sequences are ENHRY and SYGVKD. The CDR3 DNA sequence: TGTGCCATCACCCCGATGCGACAGGGGGCAAACTCTGGAAACACCATATATTTT. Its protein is CAITPMRQGANSGNTIYF.

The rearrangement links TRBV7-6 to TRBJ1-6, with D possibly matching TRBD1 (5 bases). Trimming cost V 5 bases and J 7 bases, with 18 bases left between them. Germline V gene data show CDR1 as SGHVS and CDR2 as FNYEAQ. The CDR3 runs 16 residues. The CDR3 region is CASSQTPGLRNSPLHF. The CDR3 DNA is TGTGCCAGCAGCCAAACCCCGGGACTGAGAAATTCACCCCTCCACTTT.